Listed below are T cell receptor beta chains from one sample, sequenced in a study of shared clonotypes between healthy human individuals. The repertoire was sequenced with immunoSEQ multiplex PCR; TCRdb's copy has only in-frame clones and lacks some. The sample yields 1.4 million to 1.5 million clones, around 97% seen once. The sample taken for sequencing was naive CD4+ T cells sorted from blood. All receptors derive from a man aged 30 to 45 in good health. The CDR3 runs from the conserved cysteine through the conserved F or W. D genes are given only for firm matches.

V	D	J	CDR3
TRBV5-5	-	TRBJ2-7	CASSPTVREQYF
TRBV19	-	TRBJ1-2	CASILDSESNYGYTF
TRBV6-1	-	TRBJ2-1	CASSERGAPYNEQFF
TRBV19	TRBD2	TRBJ2-7	CASSVEAGYSYEQYF
TRBV11-2	TRBD2	TRBJ2-7	CASSAITSGEQYF
TRBV7-9	TRBD2	TRBJ2-7	CASSLATSGDYEQYF
TRBV7-2	-	TRBJ1-3	CASSLNRAAGNTIYF
TRBV4-3	TRBD2	TRBJ2-5	CASSQSGTTYQETQYF
TRBV5-1	TRBD2	TRBJ2-1	CASSTPGLAGLEQFF
TRBV5-1	-	TRBJ1-2	CASSLVGEHGYTF
TRBV28	TRBD1	TRBJ1-5	CASSQGGQPQHF
TRBV7-9	TRBD2	TRBJ2-7	CASSDTGLDLPGEQYF
TRBV2	-	TRBJ1-2	CASSLAGTFNGYTF
TRBV27	TRBD1	TRBJ2-2	CASSPGDRFRELFF
TRBV7-6	-	TRBJ2-7	CASSRTYEQYF
TRBV18	-	TRBJ1-5	CASSPRDGTTGDSNQPQHF
TRBV7-9	-	TRBJ1-2	CASIPLRHLQVTF
TRBV28	-	TRBJ2-7	CASTFGTNYEQYF
TRBV4-1	-	TRBJ2-5	CASTPSQPGRGTQYF
TRBV4-3	TRBD2	TRBJ2-7	CASSQGTSGISYEQYF
TRBV28	TRBD2	TRBJ2-1	CASSMGLAKGGEQFF
TRBV9	-	TRBJ2-3	CASSPPVGDTDTQYF
TRBV28	-	TRBJ2-7	CASSRDRRRSYEQYF
TRBV5-5	TRBD1	TRBJ2-7	CASSLKNGGTGSYEQYF
TRBV5-4	-	TRBJ1-2	CASSPKGNPLRGYTF
TRBV12-5	TRBD2	TRBJ2-1	CASGWEASGLLYNEQFF
TRBV15	-	TRBJ2-1	CATSRGRAHEQFF
TRBV9	TRBD2	TRBJ2-3	CASSVVGRDADTQYF
TRBV7-9	-	TRBJ2-3	CASSLTDTQYF
TRBV10-3	TRBD1	TRBJ2-1	CASLGQGSYNEQFF
TRBV2	-	TRBJ1-1	CASSVEGTEAFF
TRBV28	-	TRBJ2-2	CATGSRNTGELFF
TRBV6-5	TRBD1	TRBJ1-2	CASRIDPQGIGGYTF
TRBV21-1	-	TRBJ2-1	CASTSPENLLNLEQFF
TRBV5-4	-	TRBJ2-2	CASTSPGGPRAGELFF
TRBV4-3	TRBD2	TRBJ2-1	CASSQIAGAPSYNEQFF
TRBV19	-	TRBJ2-3	CASKSTATLIDTDTQYF
TRBV6-5	-	TRBJ1-2	CAGSYSRTFESGYTF
TRBV27	TRBD2	TRBJ2-1	CASRLASTSTRSYNEQFF
TRBV19	TRBD1	TRBJ2-7	CASSKDRGYEQYF
TRBV6-6	-	TRBJ2-1	CASSVTRVYGEQFF
TRBV18	-	TRBJ1-5	CASSPVADPNQPQHF
TRBV18	TRBD1	TRBJ2-5	CASSRTGGQETQYF
TRBV7-2	-	TRBJ2-7	CASSPQPGNVYF
TRBV7-2	TRBD1	TRBJ1-1	CASSGPGQGNTEAFF
TRBV10-2	TRBD2	TRBJ2-3	CASSGLAGRTDTQYF
TRBV21-1	-	TRBJ2-3	CASSLDRVVTDTQYF
TRBV10-3	-	TRBJ2-1	CAISERGGNHNEQFF
TRBV27	-	TRBJ2-7	CASSSLTTYEQYF
TRBV9	-	TRBJ2-1	CASSVTSGFNNEQFF
TRBV7-2	-	TRBJ2-7	CASRIKTSYEQYF
TRBV14	-	TRBJ1-5	CASSQLGNNQPQHF
TRBV28	-	TRBJ2-2	CASSLLVKNTGELFF
TRBV7-2	-	TRBJ1-5	CASSLDGGLQPQHF
TRBV5-1	TRBD2	TRBJ2-7	CASSPQPAGEGYEQYF